The entry that follows covers one T cell receptor beta chain sequence. This specimen comes from a study of blood T cell repertoires in COVID-19. About the research overall: Samples representing acute and convalescent COVID-19 were sourced from the United States, Italy and Spain. The analysed material was cDNA or gDNA that came from T cells, B-cell-depleted T cells, or PBMCs.

Methods used by the authors: By means of reference gene primer amplification, nucleated cell counts were estimated. Here immunoSEQ multiplex PCR was the method, and the copy in TCRdb shows in-frame clones only, minus some. The DNA gave D and trimming, while V, J and clone size come from that table. Of around 260,000 clones in the sample, around nine tenths were seen once. V lost 5 bases, J lost 5 bases, and 14 bases lay in between. The CDR3 totals 14 residues. CDR1 MNHEY and CDR2 SMNVEV come from the germline V gene (reference sequence). The chain employs TRBV27 and TRBJ2-3; D unresolved. Material for sequencing was peripheral blood. The TCR was taken from a man aged 35 to 55 who had recovered from COVID-19. CDR3 nucleotide sequence: TGTGCCAGCAGTCATCTGCCACTAAGAGATACGCAGTATTTT. Protein: CASSHLPLRDTQYF.